Shown below are 25 T cell receptor beta chains from a single sample sequenced in a study of blood T cell repertoires in COVID-19. Here immunoSEQ multiplex PCR was the method, and the copy in TCRdb shows in-frame clones only, minus some. The profile shows over 150,000 clones, 85% of them singletons. Sequenced input: peripheral blood. All receptors derive from a woman in her sixties or seventies with COVID-19, enrolled during active disease.

The chain is built from TRBV19 and TRBJ1-3, with D tentatively TRBD1 (6 bases). Between the trimmed V and J ends, which lost 5 bases and 0 bases, there was a span of 14 bases. The CDR3 is made up of 16 amino acids. Germline lookup yields CDR1 LNHDA and CDR2 SQIVND (reference sequence). In DNA, the CDR3 is TGTGCCAGTAGTTTGAGGACAGCGAGCTCTGGAAACACCATATATTTT. Protein sequence: CASSLRTASSGNTIYF.

The chain joins TRBV2 to TRBJ1-2; possible D gene TRBD1, 6 bases. V was clipped by 8 bases and J by 3 bases, with 7 bases between them. This CDR3 has 11 amino acids. In germline, CDR1 is SNHLY, CDR2 FYNNEI. The CDR3 loop is CASQGYYGYTF. DNA for the CDR3: TGTGCCAGCCAGGGGTACTATGGCTACACCTTC.

The chain carries TRBV14 and TRBJ1-2; D ambiguous. V gave up 4 bases and J gave up 0 bases, with 12 bases separating them. Germline CDR1 and CDR2: SGHDN and FVKESK. The CDR3 spans 15 residues. Written as DNA, the CDR3 is TGTGCCAGCAGCCCCCAGACAAATTCTAACTATGGCTACACCTTC. Amino acids: CASSPQTNSNYGYTF.

This chain links TRBV15 with TRBJ2-3; D is uncertain. The CDR3 length is 12 residues. The V gene lost 8 bases and the J gene lost 4 bases, with 10 bases spanning the gap. Per the germline V gene, CDR1 is LNHNV and CDR2 is YYDKDF (reference sequence). The CDR3 here is CATEVIPDTQYF. The CDR3 nucleotides read TGTGCCACCGAGGTAATTCCAGATACGCAGTATTTT.

This clone was counted many times. The V gene is TRBV6-2 or TRBV6-3, the J gene TRBJ1-5; 9 nucleotides line up with TRBD1. The CDR3 covers 16 residues. V trimming: 2 bases; J trimming: 7 bases; junction bases outside the gene matches: 9. The germline gives CDR1 MNHEY, CDR2 SVGEGT. This CDR3 is CASSYTGGIGGQPQHF. CDR3 nucleotides: TGTGCCAGCAGTTACACAGGGGGCATAGGGGGACAGCCCCAGCATTTT.

The gene calls are TRBV2 and TRBJ1-5; 7 positions match TRBD1. V gave up 6 bases and J gave up 4 bases; unmatched junction bases: 3. The V gene's germline CDR1 is SNHLY and CDR2 FYNNEI. This CDR3 is 13 amino acids long. The CDR3 DNA is TGTGCCAGCAGGGGACAGCCTAATCAGCCCCAGCATTTT. Translation: CASRGQPNQPQHF.

This clone was counted a single time. The chain combines TRBV4-1 with TRBJ2-3, with TRBD2 matching 10 bases. V dropped 3 bases and J dropped 0; count of bases not matched to a gene: 12. The CDR3 has 19 amino acids. Germline CDR1 reads MGHRA; CDR2 reads YSYEKL. The CDR3 is CASSHGTSVLPGSTDTQYF. CDR3 coding DNA: TGCGCCAGCAGCCACGGGACTAGCGTTCTCCCGGGGAGCACAGATACGCAGTATTTT.

The chain couples TRBV15 to TRBJ1-1, with D possibly matching TRBD1 (5 bases). The CDR3 extends over 14 amino acids. The V gene's germline CDR1 is LNHNV and CDR2 YYDKDF (reference sequence). Trimming left V 3 bases short and J 6 bases short, with 14 bases between. The CDR3 is CATSRGQPEPEAFF. The CDR3 region has the DNA TGTGCCACCAGCAGGGGGCAGCCCGAACCTGAAGCTTTCTTT. Full variable domain (outside the CDR3, taken from reference TRBV15 and TRBJ1-1): DAMVIQNPRYQVTQFGKPVTLSCSQTLNHNVMYWYQQKSSQAPKLLFHYYDKDFNNEADTPDNFQSRRPNTSFCFLDIRSPGLGDTAMYLCATSRGQPEPEAFFGQGTRLTVV.

V gene TRBV6-2 or TRBV6-3 combines with J gene TRBJ2-5; 8 bases fit TRBD1. V gave up 2 bases and J gave up 4 bases; unmatched junction bases: 9. Germline CDR1 reads MNHEY; CDR2 reads SVGEGT. This CDR3 has 16 residues. CDR3 sequence reads: CASSYGTGPWGETQYF. DNA of the CDR3: TGTGCCAGCAGTTACGGGACAGGCCCCTGGGGAGAGACCCAGTACTTC.

J is TRBJ1-2 and V is TRBV19, with a weak D call TRBD1 (6 bases). Per the germline V gene, CDR1 is LNHDA and CDR2 is SQIVND (reference sequence). The germline V and J ends were trimmed by 3 bases and 4 bases, with 12 bases remaining between them. The CDR3 length is 14 residues. The DNA of the CDR3 is TGTGCCAGTAGTATGGGGGCGCGGAGCTATGGCTACACCTTC. This gives the protein CASSMGARSYGYTF.

This rearrangement joins TRBV13 to TRBJ2-1; 7 bases are shared with TRBD2. In germline, CDR1 is PRHDT, CDR2 FYEKMQ (reference sequence). V was pared by 0 bases and J by 12 bases, with 8 bases of the junction left unmatched. The CDR3 loop spans 14 amino acids. CDR3 DNA sequence: TGTGCCAGCAGCTTAGGTATGTTCGCGGGAGCGCAGTTCTTC. Amino acid sequence: CASSLGMFAGAQFF.

The chain employs TRBV24-1 and TRBJ1-2; 7 bases match TRBD1. This CDR3 is built from 14 residues. The germline V gene has CDR1 KGHDR and CDR2 SFDVKD. The V gene end was trimmed by 4 bases and the J gene end by 4 bases; junction bases not matched to a gene: 5. The CDR3 coding sequence is TGTGCCACCAGTGACTCCGGGACAGCCTATGGCTACACCTTC. This translates into CATSDSGTAYGYTF.

This clone was found once. DNA for the CDR3: TGTGCCAGCAGTGAAAGGCTTGGGGCAGGGATGAATGAAGCTTTCTTT. Amino acids: CASSERLGAGMNEAFF. The V gene is TRBV6-1, the J gene TRBJ1-1; weak D call: TRBD1 (5 bases). The V and J ends lost 2 bases and 7 bases respectively, with 20 bases between them. The CDR3 contains 16 residues. Germline values: CDR1 MNHNS, CDR2 SASEGT.

CDR3 residues: CASSREGQWNQPQHF. Written as DNA, the CDR3 is TGTGCCAGCAGCAGGGAGGGGCAGTGGAATCAGCCCCAGCATTTT. This chain connects TRBV7-9 to TRBJ1-5, with D possibly TRBD1 on 5 matching bases. Germline lookup yields CDR1 SEHNR and CDR2 FQNEAQ (reference sequence). The CDR3 is 15 amino acids. Trimming pared 5 bases from V and 4 bases from J, leaving 15 bases between. Supplemented by reference TRBV7-9 and TRBJ1-5, the full variable domain reads DTGVSQNPRHKITKRGQNVTFRCDPISEHNRLYWYRQTLGQGPEFLTYFQNEAQLEKSRLLSDRFSAERPKGSFSTLEIQRTEQGDSAMYLCASSREGQWNQPQHFGDGTRLSIL.

The rearrangement uses TRBV18 and TRBJ1-1; D is perhaps TRBD1 (6 bases). Germline lookup yields CDR1 KGHSH and CDR2 LQKENI. Between the trimmed V and J ends, which lost 5 bases and 3 bases, there was a span of 16 bases. CDR3 size: 15 residues. The CDR3 reads CASSSFMDRDTEAFF. The CDR3 DNA sequence: TGTGCCAGCTCATCATTTATGGACAGAGACACTGAAGCTTTCTTT.

The chain links TRBV18 to TRBJ1-2; 10 positions agree with TRBD1. The germline CDR1 and CDR2 sequences are KGHSH and LQKENI. V shed 4 bases, J shed 2 bases, and the junction held 7 bases outside the gene matches. The CDR3 runs to 16 residues. The CDR3 here is CASSLSPGQGNYGYTF. In DNA form, the CDR3 reads TGTGCCAGCTCACTGTCTCCGGGACAGGGGAACTATGGCTACACCTTC.

This clone was detected a few times. The chain joins TRBV11-2 to TRBJ2-5; the D gene is possibly TRBD1 (5 bases). The V gene's germline CDR1 is SGHAT and CDR2 FQNNGV. CDR3 size: 14 residues. Trimming removed 2 bases from V and 4 bases from J, with 11 bases in between. CDR3 in amino acids: CASSLNFQGETQYF. CDR3 bases: TGTGCCAGCAGCTTAAATTTCCAGGGAGAGACCCAGTACTTC.

The V gene is TRBV27, the J gene TRBJ1-5; D may be TRBD1 (6 bases). There are 17 residues in the CDR3. Between the trimmed V and J ends, which lost 0 bases and 0 bases, there was a span of 12 bases. Per the germline V gene, CDR1 is MNHEY and CDR2 is SMNVEV (reference sequence). CDR3 loop: CASSLSLGQFSNQPQHF. CDR3 coding DNA: TGTGCCAGCAGTTTATCCCTCGGACAGTTTAGCAATCAGCCCCAGCATTTT.

This clone has just one count. At the DNA level, this CDR3 is encoded by other sequences in the same sample as well. The chain carries TRBV5-1 and TRBJ1-1; D uncertain. The CDR3 runs to 13 residues. Trimming pared 7 bases from V and 1 base from J, leaving 11 bases between. Germline CDR1 is SGHRS and CDR2 is YFSETQ. CDR3 in DNA: TGCGCCAGCTCCCCCCTTTCGAACACTGAAGCTTTCTTT. Its protein is CASSPLSNTEAFF. The full variable domain, its missing parts supplied by reference TRBV5-1 and TRBJ1-1, is KAGVTQTPRYLIKTRGQQVTLSCSPISGHRSVSWYQQTPGQGLQFLFEYFSETQRNKGNFPGRFSGRQFSNSRSEMNVSTLELGDSALYLCASSPLSNTEAFFGQGTRLTVV.

V gene TRBV6-5 combines with J gene TRBJ1-4; TRBD1 agrees at 8 bases. The CDR3 sequence is 15 residues long. V was clipped by 7 bases and J by 7 bases; unmatched bases: 11. Germline V gene data show CDR1 as MNHEY and CDR2 as SVGAGI. The CDR3 protein is CASIPDRAVGEKLFF. CDR3 nucleotides: TGTGCCAGCATCCCGGACAGGGCCGTCGGTGAAAAACTGTTTTTT.

This chain joins TRBV10-2 and TRBJ1-1; D unresolved. The V gene lost 4 bases and the J gene lost 9 bases, with 9 bases spanning the gap. Germline assignment: CDR1 WSHSY and CDR2 SAAADI. The CDR3 has 11 amino acids. The CDR3 nucleotides are TGCGCCAGCAGTGCTGCGGGAAAAGCTTTCTTT. Its protein is CASSAAGKAFF.

The chain combines TRBV27 with TRBJ2-7; 8 positions match TRBD2. Per the germline V gene, CDR1 is MNHEY and CDR2 is SMNVEV (reference sequence). Unmatched junction bases numbered 14, after V lost 6 bases and J lost 7 bases. This CDR3 comprises 15 residues. CDR3 residues: CASSPRKRESKEQYF. In DNA form, the CDR3 reads TGTGCCAGCAGCCCACGGAAGCGGGAGTCTAAAGAGCAGTACTTC.

The chain links TRBV18 to TRBJ1-1; D may be TRBD1 (6 bases). Germline V gene data show CDR1 as KGHSH and CDR2 as LQKENI. The CDR3 runs to 15 residues. The V and J ends lost 2 bases and 1 base respectively, with 11 bases between them. CDR3 protein: CASSPAGQRNTEAFF. CDR3 sequence (DNA): TGTGCCAGCTCACCAGCCGGACAGAGGAACACTGAAGCTTTCTTT.

The chain couples TRBV5-6 to TRBJ2-7, with 10 bases fitting TRBD1. The CDR3 is 14 residues long. Trimming took 4 bases from V and 9 from J; bases not matched to a gene: 10. From germline, CDR1 is SGHDT and CDR2 YYEEEE. The CDR3 sequence: CASSDGTGVLGQYF. CDR3 bases: TGTGCCAGCAGCGACGGGACAGGGGTTCTTGGGCAGTACTTC.

This clone showed up just a few times. The chain has TRBV5-1 and TRBJ1-1; D unclear. V lost 3 bases to trimming and J lost 2 bases, with 5 bases between them. Germline CDR1 is SGHRS and CDR2 is YFSETQ. This CDR3 is 12 amino acids long. The CDR3 sequence: CASSSSNTEAFF. As DNA, the CDR3 is TGCGCCAGCAGCTCCTCTAACACTGAAGCTTTCTTT.